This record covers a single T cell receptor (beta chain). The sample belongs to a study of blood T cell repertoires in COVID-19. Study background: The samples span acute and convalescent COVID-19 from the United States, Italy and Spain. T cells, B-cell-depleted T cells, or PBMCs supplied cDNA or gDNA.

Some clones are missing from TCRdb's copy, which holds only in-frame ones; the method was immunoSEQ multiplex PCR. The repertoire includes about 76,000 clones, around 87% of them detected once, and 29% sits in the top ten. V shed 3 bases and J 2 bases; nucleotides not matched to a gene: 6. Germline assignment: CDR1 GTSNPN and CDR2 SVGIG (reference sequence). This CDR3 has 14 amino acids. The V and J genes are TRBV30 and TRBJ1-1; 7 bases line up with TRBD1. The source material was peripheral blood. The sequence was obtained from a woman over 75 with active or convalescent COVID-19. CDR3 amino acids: CAWRPGQINTEAFF. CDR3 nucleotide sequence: TGTGCCTGGAGGCCGGGACAGATAAACACTGAAGCTTTCTTT.